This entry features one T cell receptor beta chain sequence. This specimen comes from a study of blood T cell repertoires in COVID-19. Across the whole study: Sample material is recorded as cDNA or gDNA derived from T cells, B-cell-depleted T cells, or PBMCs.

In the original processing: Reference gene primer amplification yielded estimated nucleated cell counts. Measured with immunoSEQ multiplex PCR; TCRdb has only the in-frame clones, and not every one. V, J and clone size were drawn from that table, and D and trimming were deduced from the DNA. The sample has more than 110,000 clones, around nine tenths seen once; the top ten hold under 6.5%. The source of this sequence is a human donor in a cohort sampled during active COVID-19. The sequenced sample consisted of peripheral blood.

The CDR3, as DNA: TGTGCCAGCAGCTTAGTGGGGGGGGCAAACGAGCAGTACTTC. It translates to CASSLVGGANEQYF. V gene TRBV11-2 combines with J gene TRBJ2-7; a weak D match, TRBD2 (7 bases). The CDR3 spans 14 residues. Germline lookup yields CDR1 SGHAT and CDR2 FQNNGV. V lost 1 base and J 5 bases, leaving 12 bases between the germline ends. Looking up the rest from reference TRBV11-2 and TRBJ2-7 gives the full variable domain: EAGVAQSPRYKIIEKRQSVAFWCNPISGHATLYWYQQILGQGPKLLIQFQNNGVVDDSQLPKDRFSAERLKGVDSTLKIQPAKLEDSAVYLCASSLVGGANEQYFGPGTRLTVT.